The 10 T cell receptor beta chains listed next were all sequenced from one sample in a study of T cell repertoires in cytomegalovirus infection. Their antigens remain unidentified. TCRdb re-called the reads through MiXCR, storing one row per CDR3 protein. The repertoire holds a few hundred thousand distinct CDR3 sequences, with 40% as singletons. Specimen: cultured PBMCs, collected from culture after CMV antigen stimulation. The receptors stem from a human donor in good health (CMV status not recorded). Some clones in this sample may be carry-over from other donors' samples.

This clonotype was counted a single time. One end of the junction fails to match germline, which may point to a read error. The rearrangement links TRBV7-6 to TRBJ2-6, with TRBD2 matching over 8 bases. CDR3 length: 18 residues. The germline gives CDR1 SGHVS, CDR2 FNYEAQ. CDR3 in amino acids: CASSSGLGLGSGANVPTF. In DNA, the CDR3 is TGTGCCAGCAGTTCGGGACTAGGTCTGGGCTCTGGGGCCAACGTCCCGACTTTC.

This clonotype was recorded at least ten times. The chain carries TRBV28 and TRBJ2-5, with D perhaps being TRBD1 or TRBD2 (7 bases each). The CDR3 has 14 amino acids. The germline gives CDR1 MDHEN, CDR2 SYDVKM. Trimming removed 5 bases at V and 7 bases at J, with 17 bases between. The CDR3 spells CASSPQQGRVTQYF. Written as DNA, the CDR3 is TGTGCCAGCAGTCCCCAACAGGGGAGGGTGACCCAGTACTTC.

This rearrangement joins TRBV6-6 to TRBJ2-7; 8 bases are shared with TRBD2. V gave up 8 bases and J gave up 3 bases; unmatched junction bases: 3. Germline lookup yields CDR1 MNHNY and CDR2 SVGAGI (reference sequence). The CDR3 consists of 12 residues. The CDR3 spells CASGAGGYEQYF. CDR3 nucleotides: TGTGCCAGCGGGGCGGGGGGCTACGAGCAGTACTTC.

The chain links TRBV7-9 to TRBJ2-2; the D is unclear. CDR1 is SEHNR and CDR2 is FQNEAQ in the germline V gene (reference sequence). The length of the CDR3 is 15 residues. V was clipped by 1 base and J by 0 bases, with 6 bases between them. CDR3 nucleotides: TGTGCCAGCAGCTTAGGGTCATCGAACACCGGGGAGCTGTTTTTT. It is translated as CASSLGSSNTGELFF. Based on the CDR3 plus reference TRBV7-9 and TRBJ2-2, the full variable domain is DTGVSQNPRHKITKRGQNVTFRCDPISEHNRLYWYRQTLGQGPEFLTYFQNEAQLEKSRLLSDRFSAERPKGSFSTLEIQRTEQGDSAMYLCASSLGSSNTGELFFGEGSRLTVL.

The J gene is TRBJ2-1, the V gene TRBV19; D possibly corresponds to TRBD2 (5 bases). The CDR3 loop spans 13 amino acids. The ends were cut back, 6 bases at V and 7 bases at J, with 13 bases in the middle. Germline V lookup: CDR1 LNHDA, CDR2 SQIVND (reference sequence). CDR3 coding DNA: TGTGCCAGTAGCCAAATCCGCGGGAATGAGCAGTTCTTC. It translates to CASSQIRGNEQFF. The full variable domain, in which reference TRBV19 and TRBJ2-1 provide the parts outside the CDR3, is DGGITQSPKYLFRKEGQNVTLSCEQNLNHDAMYWYRQDPGQGLRLIYYSQIVNDFQKGDIAEGYSVSREKKESFPLTVTSAQKNPTAFYLCASSQIRGNEQFFGPGTRLTVL.

The gene calls are TRBV27 and TRBJ2-3; maybe TRBD1 (6 bases). The CDR3 contains 16 residues. In germline, CDR1 is MNHEY, CDR2 SMNVEV (reference sequence). Trimming shortened V by 1 base and J by 5 bases, and 16 bases separated the two germline ends. The CDR3 nucleotides are TGTGCCAGCAGTTTATGGTCGGCAGGGGTTGGAGATACGCAGTATTTT. This encodes CASSLWSAGVGDTQYF.

This clonotype was recorded a few times. The V gene is TRBV20-1, the J gene TRBJ1-3; D is possibly TRBD1 (5 bases). V shed 3 bases and J shed 0 bases, with 18 bases lying between them. The CDR3 extends over 17 amino acids. CDR1 and CDR2 (germline): DFQATT, SNEGSKA (reference sequence). The CDR3 region has the DNA TGCAGTGCTAGTTTTGGGCCAGGGACCCTCTCTGGAAACACCATATATTTT. Translating gives CSASFGPGTLSGNTIYF.

The sample holds a few counts of this clonotype. In DNA form, the CDR3 reads TGTGCCAGCAGCCAGGACAGTCAGACGTGGTATGGCTACACCTTC. Translated: CASSQDSQTWYGYTF. The chain links TRBV7-8 to TRBJ1-2; weak D call: TRBD1 (6 bases). This CDR3 contains 15 residues. Per germline, CDR1 SGHVS and CDR2 FQNEAQ. V was shortened by 5 bases and J by 5 bases, with 18 bases between the two germline ends. Filled out from reference TRBV7-8 and TRBJ1-2, the complete variable domain reads GAGVSQSPRYKVAKRGQDVALRCDPISGHVSLFWYQQALGQGPEFLTYFQNEAQLDKSGLPSDRFFAERPEGSVSTLKIQRTQQEDSAVYLCASSQDSQTWYGYTFGSGTRLTVV.

The chain combines TRBV2 with TRBJ2-2, with D possibly being TRBD1 or TRBD2 (5 bases each). Trimming left V 6 bases short and J 6 bases short, with 17 bases between. The CDR3 consists of 15 residues. The germline V gene encodes CDR1 SNHLY and CDR2 FYNNEI. CDR3 in DNA: TGTGCCAGCAGCCGAGGGGTTATGTCCGCCGGGGAGCTGTTTTTT. The encoded protein is CASSRGVMSAGELFF.

The sample holds a few counts of this clonotype. The genes are TRBV25-1 and TRBJ1-4; possibly TRBD1 for D (6 bases). V lost 8 bases to trimming and J lost 8 bases, with 15 bases between them. The CDR3 is made up of 13 amino acids. Germline loops: CDR1 MGHDK, CDR2 SYGVNS. The CDR3 protein is CASRPGGVEKLFF. Here the CDR3 DNA reads TGTGCCAGCCGACCCGGGGGCGTGGAAAAACTGTTTTTT.